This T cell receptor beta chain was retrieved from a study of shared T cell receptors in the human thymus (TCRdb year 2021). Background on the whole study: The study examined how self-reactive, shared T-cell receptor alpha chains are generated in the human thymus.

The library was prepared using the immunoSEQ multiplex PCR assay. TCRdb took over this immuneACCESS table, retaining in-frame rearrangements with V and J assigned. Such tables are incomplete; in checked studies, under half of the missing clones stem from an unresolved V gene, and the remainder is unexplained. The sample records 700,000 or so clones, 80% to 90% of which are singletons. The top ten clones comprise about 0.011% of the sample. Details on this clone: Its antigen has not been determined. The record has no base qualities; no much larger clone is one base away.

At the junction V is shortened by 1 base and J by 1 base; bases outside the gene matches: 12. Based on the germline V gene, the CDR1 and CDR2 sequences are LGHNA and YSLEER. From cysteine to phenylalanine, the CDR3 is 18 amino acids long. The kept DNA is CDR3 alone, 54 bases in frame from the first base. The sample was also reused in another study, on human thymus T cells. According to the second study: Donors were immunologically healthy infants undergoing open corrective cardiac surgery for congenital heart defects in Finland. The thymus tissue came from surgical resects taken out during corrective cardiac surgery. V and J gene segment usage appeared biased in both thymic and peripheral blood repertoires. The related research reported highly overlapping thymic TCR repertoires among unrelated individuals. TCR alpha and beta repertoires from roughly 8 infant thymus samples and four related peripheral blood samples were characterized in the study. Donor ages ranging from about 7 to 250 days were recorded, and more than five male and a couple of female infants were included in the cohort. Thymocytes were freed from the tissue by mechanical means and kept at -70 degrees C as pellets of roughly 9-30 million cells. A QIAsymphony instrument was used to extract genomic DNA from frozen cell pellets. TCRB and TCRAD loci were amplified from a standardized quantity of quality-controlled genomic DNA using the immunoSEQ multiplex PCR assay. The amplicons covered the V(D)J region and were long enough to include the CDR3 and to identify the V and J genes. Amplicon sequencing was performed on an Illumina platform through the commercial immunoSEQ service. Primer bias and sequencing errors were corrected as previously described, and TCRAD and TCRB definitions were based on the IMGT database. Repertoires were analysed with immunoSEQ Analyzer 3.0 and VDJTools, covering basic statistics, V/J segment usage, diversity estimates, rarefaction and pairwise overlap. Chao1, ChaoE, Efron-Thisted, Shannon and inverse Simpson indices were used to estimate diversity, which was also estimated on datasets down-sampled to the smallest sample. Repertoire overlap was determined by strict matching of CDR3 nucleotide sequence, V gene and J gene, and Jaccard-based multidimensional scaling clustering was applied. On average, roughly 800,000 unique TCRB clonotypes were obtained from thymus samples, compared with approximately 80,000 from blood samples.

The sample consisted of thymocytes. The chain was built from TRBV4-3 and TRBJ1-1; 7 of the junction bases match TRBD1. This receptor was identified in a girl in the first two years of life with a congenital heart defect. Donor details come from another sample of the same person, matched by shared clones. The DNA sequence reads TGCGCCAGCAGCCAAGGATTGTTAAAGGACAGGTCGAACACTGAAGCTTTCTTT. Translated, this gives CASSQGLLKDRSNTEAFF.